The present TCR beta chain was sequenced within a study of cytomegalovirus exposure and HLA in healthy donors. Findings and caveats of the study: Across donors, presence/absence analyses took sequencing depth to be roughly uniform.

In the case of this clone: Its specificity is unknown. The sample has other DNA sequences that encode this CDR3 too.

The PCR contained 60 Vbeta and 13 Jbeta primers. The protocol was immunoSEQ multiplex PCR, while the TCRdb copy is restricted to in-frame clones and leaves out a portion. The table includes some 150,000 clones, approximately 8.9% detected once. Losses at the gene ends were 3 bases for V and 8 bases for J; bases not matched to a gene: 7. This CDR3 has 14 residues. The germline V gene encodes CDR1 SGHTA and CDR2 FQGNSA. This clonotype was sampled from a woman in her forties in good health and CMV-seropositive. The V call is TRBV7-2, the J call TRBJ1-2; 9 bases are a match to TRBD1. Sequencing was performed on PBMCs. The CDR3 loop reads CASSLIGQGRGYTF. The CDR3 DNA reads TGTGCCAGCAGCTTGATTGGACAGGGGAGAGGCTACACCTTC.